This entry lists 31 T cell receptor beta chains sequenced from one sample in a study of cytomegalovirus exposure and HLA in healthy donors. Both 60 Vbeta primers and 13 Jbeta primers went into the PCR. The assay was immunoSEQ multiplex PCR, and TCRdb's table has in-frame clones only and misses some. The table has about 96,000 clones, approximately 75% seen once; the top ten hold roughly 3%. The sample consisted of PBMCs. The source of these receptors is a female donor in good health and CMV-seropositive.

This chain uses TRBV7-9 with TRBJ2-5; 7 nucleotides match TRBD1. Germline-derived CDR1 and CDR2 are SEHNR and FQNEAQ (reference sequence). This CDR3 has 14 residues. J was trimmed by 1 base and V by 3 bases; bases with no gene match: 2. CDR3 loop: CASSLGTAQETQYF. The CDR3 coding sequence is TGTGCCAGCAGCTTGGGGACAGCCCAAGAGACCCAGTACTTC.

The chain employs TRBV5-6 and TRBJ1-2; D unresolved. Germline V lookup: CDR1 SGHDT, CDR2 YYEEEE. This CDR3 is built from 13 residues. V shed 4 bases and J shed 8 bases, with 15 bases lying between them. The CDR3 is CASSPRPKEGYTF. In nucleotides, the CDR3 is TGTGCCAGCAGCCCGCGGCCCAAGGAGGGCTACACCTTC.

The chain couples TRBV5-6 to TRBJ2-1, with 7 nucleotides matching TRBD1. Trimming cost V 4 bases and J 7 bases; bases outside gene matches: 8. Germline V gene lookup returns CDR1 SGHDT and CDR2 YYEEEE. The CDR3 consists of 14 residues. The CDR3 DNA reads TGTGCCAGCAGCCTGTCCAGGGGGAGAAATGAGCAGTTCTTC. This sequence encodes CASSLSRGRNEQFF.

This clone was detected only a few times. This chain uses TRBV7-8 with TRBJ1-1; D gene ambiguous. Germline lookup yields CDR1 SGHVS and CDR2 FQNEAQ. With 2 bases removed from V and 4 bases from J, the gap between germline ends came to 11 bases. This CDR3 region has 14 residues. The CDR3 sequence is CASSLQMGSTEAFF. The DNA for the CDR3 is TGTGCCAGCAGCTTACAGATGGGGAGCACTGAAGCTTTCTTT.

The V call is TRBV29-1, the J call TRBJ2-1; D is perhaps TRBD1 (6 bases). The CDR3 length is 13 residues. Germline assignment: CDR1 SQVTM and CDR2 ANQGSEA. V was pared by 7 bases and J by 2 bases, with 12 bases between. The DNA of the CDR3 is TGCAGCGCGGACAGCAACACCTACAATGAGCAGTTCTTC. This codes for CSADSNTYNEQFF.

The rearrangement links TRBV7-3 to TRBJ2-1; no clear D. The germline V and J ends were trimmed by 2 bases and 8 bases, with 13 bases remaining between them. This CDR3 spans 14 amino acids. Looked up from germline, CDR1 is SGHTA and CDR2 is FQGTGA. The CDR3: CASSLARSHDEQFF. The CDR3 nucleotides are TGTGCCAGCAGCTTAGCGAGGAGTCACGATGAGCAGTTCTTC.

The chain combines TRBV10-3 with TRBJ2-3, with no clear D. CDR1 ENHRY and CDR2 SYGVKD come from the germline V gene. V lost 0 bases and J 6 bases, leaving 10 bases between the germline ends. The CDR3 has 14 amino acids. The CDR3, as DNA: TGTGCCATCAGTGAGTCGAATAGTGCGGATACGCAGTATTTT. It translates to CAISESNSADTQYF.

The CDR3 reads CASRKRGQKYEQYF. CDR3 in DNA: TGTGCCAGCAGGAAAAGGGGACAGAAATACGAGCAGTACTTC. V usage is TRBV6-1 and J usage is TRBJ2-7, with 7 bases aligning to TRBD1. The J segment lost 4 bases and the V segment lost 6 bases, leaving 9 bases of the junction unmatched. The CDR3 covers 14 residues. In germline, CDR1 is MNHNS, CDR2 SASEGT.

There are a few counts of this clone. The V call is TRBV11-2, the J call TRBJ2-7; the D is unclear. CDR1 and CDR2 (germline): SGHAT, FQNNGV. The germline V and J ends were trimmed by 0 bases and 0 bases, with 9 bases remaining between them. The CDR3 is 15 residues long. CDR3 protein: CASSLDSSLSYEQYF. The DNA for the CDR3 is TGTGCCAGCAGCTTAGACAGTTCCCTCTCCTACGAGCAGTACTTC.

Only a few counts were recorded for this clone. The V call is TRBV6-1, the J call TRBJ1-5, with 9 bases lining up with TRBD1. J gave up 1 base and V 6 bases, and 4 bases lay outside the gene matches. The CDR3 extends over 15 amino acids. Germline-derived CDR1 and CDR2 are MNHNS and SASEGT. The CDR3 nucleotides read TGTGCCAGCAGCCTGGACAGGGGAAGCAATCAGCCCCAGCATTTT. It encodes CASSLDRGSNQPQHF.

The rearrangement links TRBV5-4 to TRBJ2-5; 10 bases line up with TRBD2. CDR1 and CDR2 from the germline V gene are SGHNT and YYREEE (reference sequence). The CDR3 is 16 amino acids. The V segment lost 1 base and the J segment 5 bases; nucleotides outside the gene matches: 8. The CDR3 DNA reads as TGTGCCAGCAGCTTGCCTAGCGGGAGTCTTACGGAGACCCAGTACTTC. Encoded protein: CASSLPSGSLTETQYF.

In nucleotides, the CDR3 is TGTGCCAGCAGGACAGGGGGCTTTAGCAATCAGCCCCAGCATTTT. Translating it yields CASRTGGFSNQPQHF. The chain combines TRBV6-1 with TRBJ1-5; 10 bases are a match to TRBD1. Germline V gene data show CDR1 as MNHNS and CDR2 as SASEGT. The CDR3 has 15 amino acids. After removal of 6 bases from V and 0 bases from J, the junction contained 2 bases not matched to a gene.

The genes are TRBV7-2 and TRBJ1-4, with 7 positions matching TRBD1. The CDR3 consists of 14 residues. The trim removed 3 bases at V and 8 bases at J, leaving 6 bases unmatched. The V gene's germline CDR1 is SGHTA and CDR2 FQGNSA. The CDR3 DNA reads TGTGCCAGCAGCTTTGGACAGGCGAACGAAAAACTGTTTTTT. Translating it yields CASSFGQANEKLFF.

The V and J genes are TRBV19 and TRBJ1-1; TRBD1 agrees at 7 bases. CDR1 and CDR2 from the germline V gene are LNHDA and SQIVND (reference sequence). This CDR3 contains 13 residues. Trimming removed 5 bases from V and 1 base from J; junction bases left unmatched: 1. Written as DNA, the CDR3 is TGTGCCAGTAGTTGGACAGGGAACACTGAAGCTTTCTTT. Its protein product is CASSWTGNTEAFF.

This chain joins TRBV28 and TRBJ1-5; 8 nucleotides match TRBD1. The ends lost 6 bases at V and 6 bases at J; junction bases unmatched: 10. Germline V gene sequence: CDR1 MDHEN, CDR2 SYDVKM. The CDR3 length is 15 residues. Here the CDR3 DNA reads TGTGCCAGCAGGCTCCAGGGGGCGTTGAGTCAGCCCCAGCATTTT. Translated, it gives CASRLQGALSQPQHF.

CDR3 residues: CASSATGHVRDTQYF. The CDR3 bases are TGTGCCAGCAGCGCCACGGGACATGTAAGGGATACGCAGTATTTT. The chain joins TRBV7-2 to TRBJ2-3, with D tentatively TRBD1 (6 bases). CDR3 size: 15 residues. CDR1 is SGHTA and CDR2 is FQGNSA in the germline V gene. The V and J ends lost 5 bases and 6 bases respectively, with 18 bases between them. Full variable domain (rest looked up from reference TRBV7-2 and TRBJ2-3): GAGVSQSPSNKVTEKGKDVELRCDPISGHTALYWYRQSLGQGLEFLIYFQGNSAPDKSGLPSDRFSAERTGGSVSTLTIQRTQQEDSAVYLCASSATGHVRDTQYFGPGTRLTVL.

The chain employs TRBV5-1 and TRBJ2-1; 9 bases are shared with TRBD2. The CDR3 loop spans 19 amino acids. Trimming at V came to 2 bases and at J to 0 bases, leaving 12 bases not matched to a gene. Germline V gene sequence: CDR1 SGHRS, CDR2 YFSETQ. This CDR3 reads CASSFSGAGGVSSYNEQFF. In nucleotides, the CDR3 is TGCGCCAGCAGCTTCTCGGGGGCGGGAGGGGTCAGCTCCTACAATGAGCAGTTCTTC. The variable domain in full, with the rest retrieved from reference TRBV5-1 and TRBJ2-1, is KAGVTQTPRYLIKTRGQQVTLSCSPISGHRSVSWYQQTPGQGLQFLFEYFSETQRNKGNFPGRFSGRQFSNSRSEMNVSTLELGDSALYLCASSFSGAGGVSSYNEQFFGPGTRLTVL.

The chain joins TRBV15 to TRBJ2-1, with a possible D match to TRBD1 (6 bases). The V end lost 7 bases, the J end lost 3 bases, and 13 bases lay between the germline ends. The CDR3 is made up of 14 amino acids. Per germline, CDR1 LNHNV and CDR2 YYDKDF (reference sequence). This CDR3 is CATKLTDSYNEQFF. CDR3 sequence (DNA): TGTGCCACCAAGCTGACGGACAGCTACAATGAGCAGTTCTTC.

This clone was counted only a few times. The V and J genes are TRBV4-3 and TRBJ1-4, with 8 bases aligning to TRBD1. This CDR3 has 15 residues. V lost 4 bases, J lost 6 bases, and 7 bases stayed unmatched. Germline loops: CDR1 LGHNA, CDR2 YSLEER. The CDR3: CASSLQQGVDEKLFF. The CDR3 region has the DNA TGCGCCAGCAGCCTTCAACAGGGGGTTGATGAAAAACTGTTTTTT.

The chain is built from TRBV2 and TRBJ1-1, with 9 bases that match TRBD1. This CDR3 has 14 residues. Germline trimming cut 7 bases from V and 3 bases from J; bases unmatched to any gene: 6. Germline CDR1 and CDR2: SNHLY and FYNNEI. As DNA, the CDR3 is TGTGCCAGCACCCTACAGGGGGCGTACACTGAAGCTTTCTTT. Encoded protein: CASTLQGAYTEAFF. The whole variable domain, filled in from reference TRBV2 and TRBJ1-1, reads EPEVTQTPSHQVTQMGQEVILRCVPISNHLYFYWYRQILGQKVEFLVSFYNNEISEKSEIFDDQFSVERPDGSNFTLKIRSTKLEDSAMYFCASTLQGAYTEAFFGQGTRLTVV.

The chain combines TRBV28 with TRBJ2-2; 7 positions match TRBD1. V lost 6 bases, J lost 2 bases, and 6 bases stayed unmatched. This CDR3 comprises 15 residues. Germline assignment: CDR1 MDHEN and CDR2 SYDVKM. CDR3 protein: CASSRQGYNTGELFF. The CDR3, as DNA: TGTGCCAGCAGCCGACAGGGTTATAACACCGGGGAGCTGTTTTTT.

The chain links TRBV7-2 to TRBJ2-7, with D perhaps TRBD1 (5 bases). Germline CDR1 and CDR2: SGHTA and FQGNSA. Between the trimmed V and J ends, which lost 1 base and 3 bases, there was a span of 13 bases. This CDR3 comprises 15 residues. In nucleotides, the CDR3 is TGTGCCAGCAGCTTAGGGGGCGCGGCAGGCTACGAGCAGTACTTC. As protein: CASSLGGAAGYEQYF. Variable domain in full (rest from reference TRBV7-2 and TRBJ2-7): GAGVSQSPSNKVTEKGKDVELRCDPISGHTALYWYRQSLGQGLEFLIYFQGNSAPDKSGLPSDRFSAERTGGSVSTLTIQRTQQEDSAVYLCASSLGGAAGYEQYFGPGTRLTVT.

V usage is TRBV5-1 and J usage is TRBJ2-1; D is unclear. Per the germline V gene, CDR1 is SGHRS and CDR2 is YFSETQ. This CDR3 is 15 amino acids long. V was shortened by 3 bases and J by 4 bases, with 14 bases between the two germline ends. CDR3 region: CASSSPPQPYNEQFF. The CDR3 coding sequence is TGCGCCAGCAGCTCACCACCACAGCCATACAATGAGCAGTTCTTC.

The chain couples TRBV5-1 to TRBJ2-5; 9 nucleotides line up with TRBD2. The V segment lost 6 bases and the J segment 5 bases; nucleotides outside the gene matches: 14. Germline values: CDR1 SGHRS, CDR2 YFSETQ. This CDR3 region has 16 residues. This chain's CDR3 is CASNPRGSGRVETQYF. The CDR3 DNA follows: TGCGCCAGCAACCCCAGGGGTAGCGGGAGAGTGGAGACCCAGTACTTC.

There are a few counts of this clone. The CDR3, as DNA: TGTGCCAGCACCTCACCGGACAGGAGGACTGAAGCTTTCTTT. Translation: CASTSPDRRTEAFF. This chain connects TRBV2 to TRBJ1-1, with 7 bases identical to TRBD1. The CDR3 spans 14 residues. The germline V gene encodes CDR1 SNHLY and CDR2 FYNNEI. J was trimmed by 5 bases and V by 7 bases; bases with no gene match: 10.

The J gene is TRBJ1-6, the V gene TRBV7-2; 8 bases match TRBD1. This CDR3 spans 15 amino acids. The V gene's germline CDR1 is SGHTA and CDR2 FQGNSA. V was pared by 5 bases and J by 10 bases, with 10 bases of the junction left unmatched. The chain's CDR3 is CASSPRTGQDSPLHF. CDR3 nucleotides: TGTGCCAGCAGCCCAAGGACAGGGCAGGACTCACCCCTCCACTTT.

The rearrangement uses TRBV5-6 and TRBJ1-2; 7 nucleotides align to TRBD1. This CDR3 region has 14 residues. Trimming removed 2 bases from V and 1 base from J; junction bases left unmatched: 2. CDR1 is SGHDT, CDR2 YYEEEE, per germline. The CDR3 sequence: CASSFGTDNYGYTF. The DNA for the CDR3 is TGTGCCAGCAGCTTCGGGACAGATAACTATGGCTACACCTTC. Combining the CDR3 with reference TRBV5-6 and TRBJ1-2 gives the whole variable domain DAGVTQSPTHLIKTRGQQVTLRCSPKSGHDTVSWYQQALGQGPQFIFQYYEEEERQRGNFPDRFSGHQFPNYSSELNVNALLLGDSALYLCASSFGTDNYGYTFGSGTRLTVV.

This clone was seen a few times. The rearrangement links TRBV6-4 to TRBJ2-2; 9 bases align to TRBD1. The germline V gene encodes CDR1 MRHNA and CDR2 SNTAGT. The CDR3 is 15 residues long. Trimming took 8 bases from V and 4 from J; bases not matched to a gene: 8. CDR3 sequence (DNA): TGTGCCAGCGGCTCCGGGACAGGGAGCACCGGGGAGCTGTTTTTT. This sequence encodes CASGSGTGSTGELFF.

V gene TRBV6-1 combines with J gene TRBJ2-5; TRBD1 might be the D (6 bases). The CDR3 totals 14 residues. V was shortened by 7 bases and J by 7 bases, with 19 bases between the two germline ends. Germline CDR1 MNHNS, CDR2 SASEGT. The CDR3 coding sequence is TGTGCCAGCATTGGGGTTAGGGGGATGGGGACCCAGTACTTC. Amino acids: CASIGVRGMGTQYF.

The V call is TRBV19, the J call TRBJ1-2; D uncertain. The V end was cut by 2 bases, the J end by 2 bases, with 9 bases between. The germline CDR1 and CDR2 sequences are LNHDA and SQIVND (reference sequence). The CDR3 sequence is 14 residues long. The CDR3 here is CASSILTANYGYTF. The CDR3 nucleotides are TGTGCCAGTAGTATATTAACAGCAAACTATGGCTACACCTTC.

This sequence joins TRBV15 and TRBJ2-1; the match to TRBD2 covers 11 bases. This CDR3 contains 14 residues. Germline V gene lookup returns CDR1 LNHNV and CDR2 YYDKDF (reference sequence). J lost 8 bases, V lost 6 bases, and 6 bases had no gene match. CDR3 sequence (DNA): TGTGCCACCAGGAGGGGACTAGCGGCTGATGAGCAGTTCTTC. Protein product: CATRRGLAADEQFF.